This TCR beta chain was identified in a study of cytomegalovirus exposure and HLA in healthy donors. Among the 90 to 150 subjects of the validation cohort, separate from the roughly 600-subject first cohort, were the donors. The protocol was immunoSEQ multiplex PCR, while the TCRdb copy is restricted to in-frame clones and leaves out a portion. The sample yields approximately 280,000 clones, 80% to 90% seen once. J gave up 7 bases and V 6 bases, and 9 bases lay outside the gene matches. CDR1 LGHNT and CDR2 FRNRAP come from the germline V gene. The CDR3 contains 14 residues. The chain has TRBV12-5 and TRBJ1-1; 9 positions match TRBD1. The TCR sequence derives from a woman aged 18-29 years in good health and CMV-seronegative. Sequencing input: PBMCs. CDR3 sequence: CASGPRTGVYEAFF. CDR3 nucleotide sequence: TGTGCTAGTGGACCGAGGACAGGGGTCTATGAAGCTTTCTTT.